This T cell receptor (beta chain) was retrieved from a study of CD8+ T cells in alopecia areata (dated by TCRdb to about 2018). A note on the overall study: The treated patients, all with moderate-to-severe alopecia areata, were enrolled in an open-label pilot trial of oral tofacitinib given at 5 to 10 mg twice daily. Scalp clonality was compared among normal scalp (n=4), patchy alopecia areata scalp (n=8), and alopecia totalis/universalis scalp (n=8). Tofacitinib was given for 6 to 18 months, followed by 6 months of follow-up off drug to assess delayed response and recurrence. TCRbeta CDR3 regions were amplified by immunoSEQ multiplex PCR with 35 Vbeta forward and 13 Jbeta reverse primers. In treated patients, disease severity was measured using the SALT score, which gives the percentage of scalp surface area affected. RNA was extracted with the PAXgene miRNA kit for fixed scalp, the miRNeasy kit for PBMCs, and the RNeasy kit for mouse skin. Scalp tissue and sorted CD4+ and CD8+ peripheral blood T cells from patchy and totalis/universalis alopecia areata patients and from healthy controls were covered by human TCRbeta sequencing. The study used high-throughput TCRbeta sequencing to examine T cell clonal expansion in alopecia areata, in both the C3H/HeJ mouse model and human patients. Biopsies were taken from tofacitinib-treated patients at baseline and at 4 and 24 weeks of treatment, and a later scalp biopsy was taken in several of the tofacitinib-treated patients. The study at large found these results: Scalp clonality and the number of expanded CD8+ clones among the top 100 scalp clones were significantly decreased by tofacitinib. Resident alphabeta T cells in normal human skin are also sequenced, complicating scalp TCR repertoire analysis, unlike mouse skin dominated by gammadelta T cells. The treated cohort was small, with a single nonresponder, so links between baseline CD8+ expansion and response need larger studies. Compared with normal scalp, lesional scalp, particularly in alopecia totalis/universalis, had higher clonality and more expanded CD8+ clones, which suggests antigenic drive. During tofacitinib treatment, many expanded lesional clones remained in scalp and blood, and this persistence may partly explain relapse after treatment is stopped. Shared TCR sequences between patients were less evident than in mice, which may be partly attributable to HLA diversity in the patient population.

This clone was found once. What this receptor recognizes is not known. No much larger clonotype is one base removed from it; base qualities were not supplied. The library was produced with the immunoSEQ multiplex PCR assay. RNA was extracted from all samples and reverse transcribed into cDNA, which served as template for TCR sequencing. First-strand cDNA was synthesized using SuperScript III with a 2:1 mix of oligo-dT and random hexamers. A synthetic immune receptor repertoire was used to measure amplification bias, and any remaining bias was corrected computationally. Processing in the source paper ran as follows. Raw reads were preprocessed for error removal, and CDR3 was defined according to IMGT conventions as running from the conserved cysteine to phenylalanine. To get clonality, Shannon entropy was normalized by log2 of the number of productive unique TCRs and the result was subtracted from 1. CD4 or CD8 identity of scalp clones was inferred by cross-referencing scalp TCRbeta sequences with sorted blood CD4 and CD8 repertoires. The source is immuneACCESS, and TCRdb retained only in-frame sequences with V and J called. Part of the clones is not carried over; for the studies checked, unresolved V genes explain less than half of this, and the remainder is unexplained. That table gives V, J and clone size, and the DNA gave D and trimming. The sample table holds 130,000 or so clones, of which 85% to 90% were seen once. In total, the top ten clones hold roughly 13% of the sample.

The time point tag for this specimen amounts to: about 4 weeks on oral tofacitinib. Per the publication, the treatment or condition label means: oral pan-JAK inhibitor, 5-10 mg twice daily. From alopecia areata patients, peripheral blood was collected along with lesional scalp punch biopsies. PBMCs were isolated by density centrifugation and stained for CD3, CD4 and CD8, and CD4+ and CD8+ T cells were sorted on a FACSAria. From the cysteine up to the phenylalanine, the CDR3 has a length of 16 residues. The retained sequence is limited to the CDR3, 48 bases, with the frame set at the first base. CDR1 and CDR2 were assigned from the germline V gene (reference sequence) as GTSNPN and SVGIG. V is shortened by 1 base, J by 3 bases, and the region joining them spans 19 bases.

The origin of this receptor is a human donor with alopecia areata. Sequenced here: CD8+ T cells sorted from blood, sampled at week 4, from a patient treated with tofacitinib. The receptor chain draws on TRBV30 and TRBJ2-7; no D gene is confidently identified. The sequenced DNA: TGTGCCTGGAGTGAAGGGATCGGACGGATGGTCTACGAGCAGTACTTC. This gives the protein CAWSEGIGRMVYEQYF.